A single sample is the source of the 27 T cell receptor beta chains below, sequenced in a study of blood T cell repertoires in COVID-19. TCRdb keeps only in-frame clones here, not all; method: immunoSEQ multiplex PCR. The sample includes approximately 290,000 clones, 70% to 90% of them seen just once. The specimen sequenced was PBMCs or T cells enriched from blood (not recorded which). These receptor sequences come from a woman aged 25 to 39 who had recovered from COVID-19.

The V call is TRBV7-6, the J call TRBJ2-1, with 8 positions matching TRBD2. Germline loops: CDR1 SGHVS, CDR2 FNYEAQ. The CDR3 extends over 19 amino acids. With V trimmed by 5 bases and J by 7 bases, 22 bases remained unmatched. The CDR3 nucleotides are TGTGCCAGCAGCACCCCGTTGGGGGCCCATACTAGCGGTAGAAATGAGCAGTTCTTC. Translation: CASSTPLGAHTSGRNEQFF. Using reference TRBV7-6 and TRBJ2-1 for the parts outside the CDR3, the full variable domain is GAGVSQSPRYKVTKRGQDVALRCDPISGHVSLYWYRQALGQGPEFLTYFNYEAQQDKSGLPNDRFSAERPEGSISTLTIQRTEQRDSAMYRCASSTPLGAHTSGRNEQFFGPGTRLTVL.

The sample holds one count of this clone. The chain uses TRBV28 and TRBJ2-1, with 13 nucleotides matching TRBD2. The germline gives CDR1 MDHEN, CDR2 SYDVKM. The CDR3 contains 23 residues. V shed 3 bases, J shed 4 bases, and the junction held 24 bases outside the gene matches. The CDR3 loop reads CASSFGWGGGTSGRAAGYNEQFF. In DNA form, the CDR3 reads TGTGCCAGCAGTTTTGGGTGGGGAGGGGGAACTAGCGGGAGGGCCGCAGGGTACAATGAGCAGTTCTTC.

This clone was counted only a few times. The rearrangement links TRBV9 to TRBJ1-2; D call uncertain. This CDR3 has 12 amino acids. Trimming left V 3 bases short and J 8 bases short, with 11 bases between. Germline V gene sequence: CDR1 SGDLS, CDR2 YYNGEE. The CDR3 protein is CASSAYREGYTF. CDR3 nucleotides: TGTGCCAGCAGCGCGTACAGAGAGGGCTACACCTTC.

The rearrangement uses TRBV24-1 and TRBJ2-1; TRBD2 is a possible D gene (6 bases). This CDR3 spans 14 amino acids. Germline CDR1 reads KGHDR; CDR2 reads SFDVKD. The V end was cut by 3 bases, the J end by 7 bases, with 12 bases between. In nucleotides, the CDR3 is TGTGCCACCAGTGATACCGGGACTGCTAATGAGCAGTTCTTC. Residues: CATSDTGTANEQFF.

V usage is TRBV5-1 and J usage is TRBJ2-1; unclear D gene. Germline V lookup: CDR1 SGHRS, CDR2 YFSETQ. The CDR3 has 11 residues. With 1 base removed from V and 7 bases from J, the gap between germline ends came to 3 bases. This chain's CDR3 is CASSLSNEQFF. The CDR3 DNA sequence: TGCGCCAGCAGCTTGTCAAATGAGCAGTTCTTC.

This chain links TRBV19 with TRBJ2-7; weak D call: TRBD2 (6 bases). The ends were cut back, 8 bases at V and 2 bases at J, with 13 bases in the middle. The V gene's germline CDR1 is LNHDA and CDR2 SQIVND (reference sequence). The CDR3 length is 13 residues. CDR3 in amino acids: CASSSGLAYEQYF. The CDR3 DNA sequence: TGTGCCAGTTCCTCGGGACTTGCCTACGAGCAGTACTTC. The full variable domain, in which reference TRBV19 and TRBJ2-7 provide the parts outside the CDR3, is DGGITQSPKYLFRKEGQNVTLSCEQNLNHDAMYWYRQDPGQGLRLIYYSQIVNDFQKGDIAEGYSVSREKKESFPLTVTSAQKNPTAFYLCASSSGLAYEQYFGPGTRLTVT.

The CDR3 sequence is CASRPIGGSNYGYTF. The CDR3 DNA follows: TGTGCCAGCAGACCCATAGGGGGTAGCAACTATGGCTACACCTTC. The genes are TRBV16 and TRBJ1-2, with a weak D call TRBD1 (6 bases). This CDR3 spans 15 amino acids. The germline CDR1 and CDR2 sequences are KGHSY and FQNENV. Trimming cost V 6 bases and J 2 bases, with 16 bases left between them.

V gene TRBV18 combines with J gene TRBJ2-7, with a tentative D call TRBD1 (6 bases). Per germline, CDR1 KGHSH and CDR2 LQKENI. CDR3 length equals 14 residues. V was shortened by 6 bases and J by 1 base, with 13 bases between the two germline ends. The CDR3 protein is CASSRDRNSYEQYF. As DNA, the CDR3 is TGTGCCAGCTCCCGAGACAGGAATTCCTACGAGCAGTACTTC. Looking up the rest from reference TRBV18 and TRBJ2-7 gives the full variable domain: NAGVMQNPRHLVRRRGQEARLRCSPMKGHSHVYWYRQLPEEGLKFMVYLQKENIIDESGMPKERFSAEFPKEGPSILRIQQVVRGDSAAYFCASSRDRNSYEQYFGPGTRLTVT.

This clone showed up just once. V usage is TRBV9 and J usage is TRBJ2-2; D gene uncertain. Germline V CDR1 and CDR2: SGDLS, YYNGEE. The CDR3 is 17 residues long. Trimming pared 0 bases from V and 2 bases from J, leaving 14 bases between. The CDR3 region has the DNA TGTGCCAGCAGCGTAGGGCCCTCGATATACAACACCGGGGAGCTGTTTTTT. Amino acid sequence: CASSVGPSIYNTGELFF.

The V and J genes are TRBV28 and TRBJ1-1, with D maybe TRBD1 (5 bases). CDR3 size: 12 residues. CDR1 and CDR2 from the germline V gene are MDHEN and SYDVKM. The ends were cut back, 3 bases at V and 7 bases at J, with 9 bases in the middle. The CDR3 protein is CASSFGGIEAFF. In DNA form, the CDR3 reads TGTGCCAGCAGTTTCGGGGGGATTGAAGCTTTCTTT.

The V call is TRBV7-9, the J call TRBJ1-2; D gene ambiguous. CDR3 length equals 15 residues. Germline V gene lookup returns CDR1 SEHNR and CDR2 FQNEAQ (reference sequence). The V gene lost 2 bases and the J gene lost 1 base, with 11 bases spanning the gap. The CDR3 sequence is CASSLWPDYNYGYTF. The CDR3 coding sequence is TGTGCCAGCAGCTTATGGCCAGACTATAACTATGGCTACACCTTC.

A few counts support this clone. The chain carries TRBV18 and TRBJ2-1; 12 bases map to TRBD2. Germline assignment: CDR1 KGHSH and CDR2 LQKENI. Trimming removed 1 base from V and 0 bases from J; junction bases left unmatched: 10. The CDR3 contains 20 residues. The CDR3 region is CASSPQTTGTSGLSYNEQFF. CDR3 in DNA: TGTGCCAGCTCACCACAAACCACCGGGACTAGCGGGCTCTCCTACAATGAGCAGTTCTTC. Full variable domain (outside the CDR3, taken from reference TRBV18 and TRBJ2-1): NAGVMQNPRHLVRRRGQEARLRCSPMKGHSHVYWYRQLPEEGLKFMVYLQKENIIDESGMPKERFSAEFPKEGPSILRIQQVVRGDSAAYFCASSPQTTGTSGLSYNEQFFGPGTRLTVL.

To note about this clone: Additional DNA sequences in this sample encode the identical CDR3. The chain couples TRBV9 to TRBJ1-1; possible D gene TRBD1, 6 bases. V lost 7 bases, J lost 0 bases, and 10 bases lay in between. Germline V gene lookup returns CDR1 SGDLS and CDR2 YYNGEE. The CDR3 extends over 13 amino acids. The CDR3 DNA reads as TGTGCCAGCGGTCAGGGGATGAACACTGAAGCTTTCTTT. Amino acids: CASGQGMNTEAFF. Using reference TRBV9 and TRBJ1-1 for the parts outside the CDR3, the full variable domain is DSGVTQTPKHLITATGQRVTLRCSPRSGDLSVYWYQQSLDQGLQFLIQYYNGEERAKGNILERFSAQQFPDLHSELNLSSLELGDSALYFCASGQGMNTEAFFGQGTRLTVV.

The gene calls are TRBV19 and TRBJ2-2; 9 bases fit TRBD2. The V gene end was trimmed by 3 bases and the J gene end by 5 bases; junction bases not matched to a gene: 4. The germline CDR1 and CDR2 sequences are LNHDA and SQIVND (reference sequence). The length of the CDR3 is 15 residues. The CDR3 DNA follows: TGTGCCAGTAGTATGGTACTAGCGGGTACCGGGGAGCTGTTTTTT. Its protein is CASSMVLAGTGELFF.

The rearrangement links TRBV6-5 to TRBJ1-2; 9 positions agree with TRBD1. V dropped 6 bases and J dropped 4; count of bases not matched to a gene: 6. Germline assignment: CDR1 MNHEY and CDR2 SVGAGI. The CDR3 sequence is 14 residues long. CDR3 coding DNA: TGTGCCAGCAGCCGGGGACAGGGATCCTATGGCTACACCTTC. It is translated as CASSRGQGSYGYTF.

This clone was found a few times. This chain uses TRBV30 with TRBJ2-1; 9 bases fit TRBD2. The CDR3 spans 13 residues. Germline V gene data show CDR1 as GTSNPN and CDR2 as SVGIG (reference sequence). V gave up 8 bases and J gave up 0 bases; unmatched junction bases: 2. This CDR3 is CAQRGDSYNEQFF. CDR3 sequence (DNA): TGTGCCCAGCGGGGGGACTCCTACAATGAGCAGTTCTTC.

The chain recombines TRBV4-1 with TRBJ1-1; the D gene is possibly TRBD1 (5 bases). Germline V CDR1 and CDR2: MGHRA, YSYEKL. Trimming pared 2 bases from V and 3 bases from J, leaving 10 bases between. There are 14 residues in the CDR3. The DNA for the CDR3 is TGCGCCAGCAGCCAACCAGGGATGGACACTGAAGCTTTCTTT. Protein product: CASSQPGMDTEAFF.

The genes are TRBV19 and TRBJ1-3; D uncertain. Germline values: CDR1 LNHDA, CDR2 SQIVND (reference sequence). The V gene lost 7 bases and the J gene lost 3 bases, with 16 bases spanning the gap. This CDR3 is built from 15 residues. The CDR3 region is CASTAGGESGNTIYF. In DNA form, the CDR3 reads TGTGCCAGTACGGCGGGAGGTGAGAGTGGAAACACCATATATTTT.

The V gene is TRBV27, the J gene TRBJ2-5, with 10 bases lining up with TRBD1. This CDR3 contains 14 residues. The V segment lost 5 bases and the J segment 4 bases; nucleotides outside the gene matches: 4. Germline V gene sequence: CDR1 MNHEY, CDR2 SMNVEV (reference sequence). The CDR3 region has the DNA TGTGCCAGCAGTCTGACAGGGGGCGTAGAGACCCAGTACTTC. It specifies CASSLTGGVETQYF.

V usage is TRBV19 and J usage is TRBJ1-2; D gene ambiguous. Germline V gene sequence: CDR1 LNHDA, CDR2 SQIVND (reference sequence). The CDR3 has 13 residues. V lost 5 bases and J 1 base, leaving 8 bases between the germline ends. CDR3 bases: TGTGCCAGTAGTCCAGATCTTAACTATGGCTACACCTTC. Amino acid sequence: CASSPDLNYGYTF. The full variable domain, in which reference TRBV19 and TRBJ1-2 provide the parts outside the CDR3, is DGGITQSPKYLFRKEGQNVTLSCEQNLNHDAMYWYRQDPGQGLRLIYYSQIVNDFQKGDIAEGYSVSREKKESFPLTVTSAQKNPTAFYLCASSPDLNYGYTFGSGTRLTVV.

The chain carries TRBV19 and TRBJ2-2; D possibly corresponds to TRBD1 (5 bases). V shed 3 bases and J shed 3 bases, with 11 bases lying between them. The CDR3 loop spans 15 amino acids. CDR1 and CDR2 (germline): LNHDA, SQIVND (reference sequence). Here the CDR3 reads CASSILRAYTGELFF. CDR3 sequence (DNA): TGTGCCAGTAGTATCCTCAGGGCGTACACCGGGGAGCTGTTTTTT. Variable domain in full (rest from reference TRBV19 and TRBJ2-2): DGGITQSPKYLFRKEGQNVTLSCEQNLNHDAMYWYRQDPGQGLRLIYYSQIVNDFQKGDIAEGYSVSREKKESFPLTVTSAQKNPTAFYLCASSILRAYTGELFFGEGSRLTVL.

The chain links TRBV28 to TRBJ1-6; 9 positions agree with TRBD1. Germline-derived CDR1 and CDR2 are MDHEN and SYDVKM. The CDR3 loop spans 15 amino acids. Losses at the gene ends were 5 bases for V and 9 bases for J; bases not matched to a gene: 8. CDR3 coding DNA: TGTGCCAGCAGTCACCGGACAGGGGCGGGTTCACCCCTCCACTTT. Protein product: CASSHRTGAGSPLHF.

The chain couples TRBV3-1 (or the pseudogene TRBV3-2) to TRBJ1-2; maybe TRBD1 (5 bases). Trimming stripped 4 bases from V and 5 bases from J, with 11 bases between. The CDR3 sequence is 13 residues long. Germline loops: CDR1 LGHDT, CDR2 YNNKEL (reference sequence). The CDR3 sequence: CASSPTAEYGYTF. The CDR3 coding sequence is TGTGCCAGCAGCCCGACAGCTGAATATGGCTACACCTTC.

The rearrangement uses TRBV7-9 and TRBJ2-1; possibly TRBD1 for D (5 bases). The CDR3 has 14 amino acids. The germline CDR1 and CDR2 sequences are SEHNR and FQNEAQ (reference sequence). V dropped 5 bases and J dropped 12 bases, with 20 bases sitting between them. In nucleotides, the CDR3 is TGTGCCAGCAGCCTGTCAGGGTCCTCTCACTGGCAGTTCTTC. It codes for CASSLSGSSHWQFF.

V and J are TRBV11-3 and TRBJ2-3; tentatively, D is TRBD2 (6 bases). The CDR3 consists of 16 residues. Germline CDR1 SGHNT, CDR2 YENEEA. V shed 1 base and J shed 1 base, with 12 bases lying between them. CDR3 DNA: TGTGCCAGCAGCTTAGGGGGAGGTAGGGGCACAGATACGCAGTATTTT. Encoded protein: CASSLGGGRGTDTQYF. Combining the CDR3 with reference TRBV11-3 and TRBJ2-3 gives the whole variable domain EAGVVQSPRYKIIEKKQPVAFWCNPISGHNTLYWYLQNLGQGPELLIRYENEEAVDDSQLPKDRFSAERLKGVDSTLKIQPAELGDSAVYLCASSLGGGRGTDTQYFGPGTRLTVL.

The gene calls are TRBV20-1 and TRBJ1-3; 10 bases line up with TRBD1. CDR1 and CDR2 (germline): DFQATT, SNEGSKA (reference sequence). J was trimmed by 3 bases and V by 3 bases; bases with no gene match: 8. The CDR3 extends over 16 amino acids. This chain's CDR3 is CSASSGQGMGGNTIYF. In DNA, the CDR3 is TGCAGTGCTAGTTCGGGACAGGGGATGGGTGGAAACACCATATATTTT.

This chain uses TRBV28 with TRBJ1-1, with D possibly TRBD1 on 6 matching bases. Trimming removed 4 bases from V and 1 base from J, with 22 bases in between. CDR1 MDHEN and CDR2 SYDVKM come from the germline V gene. This CDR3 has 18 residues. The CDR3 DNA reads as TGTGCCAGCAGTTCCGGTGGGGGCAGGTTTATCCGGAACACTGAAGCTTTCTTT. Protein product: CASSSGGGRFIRNTEAFF.